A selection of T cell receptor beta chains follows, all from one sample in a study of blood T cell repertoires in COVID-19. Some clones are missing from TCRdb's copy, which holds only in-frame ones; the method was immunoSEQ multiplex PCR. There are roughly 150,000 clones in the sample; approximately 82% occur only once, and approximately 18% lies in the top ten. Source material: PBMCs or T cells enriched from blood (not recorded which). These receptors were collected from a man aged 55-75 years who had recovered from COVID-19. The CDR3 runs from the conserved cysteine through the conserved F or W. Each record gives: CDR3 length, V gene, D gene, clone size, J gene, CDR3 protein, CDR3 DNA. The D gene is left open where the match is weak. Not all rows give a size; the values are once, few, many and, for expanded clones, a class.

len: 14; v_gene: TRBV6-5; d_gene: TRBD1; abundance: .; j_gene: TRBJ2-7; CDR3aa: CASSPRGPTYEQYF; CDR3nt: TGTGCCAGCAGTCCCAGGGGGCCTACCTACGAGCAGTACTTC
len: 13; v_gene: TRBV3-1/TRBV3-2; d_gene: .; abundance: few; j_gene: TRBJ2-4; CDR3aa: CASSQVASKAQYF; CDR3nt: TGTGCCAGCAGCCAAGTCGCTAGTAAGGCCCAGTACTTC
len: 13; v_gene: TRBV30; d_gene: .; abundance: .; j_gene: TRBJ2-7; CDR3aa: CAWFHRVTYEQYF; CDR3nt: TGTGCCTGGTTTCATCGGGTAACCTACGAGCAGTACTTC
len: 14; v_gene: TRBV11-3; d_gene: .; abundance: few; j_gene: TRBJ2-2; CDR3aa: CASSLGANTGELFF; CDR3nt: TGTGCCAGCAGCCTTGGGGCCAACACCGGGGAGCTGTTTTTT
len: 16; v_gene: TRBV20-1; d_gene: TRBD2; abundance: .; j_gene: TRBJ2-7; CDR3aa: CSASGFRLAGTYEQYF; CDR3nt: TGCAGTGCAAGTGGTTTCAGACTAGCGGGTACCTACGAGCAGTACTTC
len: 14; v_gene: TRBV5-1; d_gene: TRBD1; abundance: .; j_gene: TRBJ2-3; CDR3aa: CASSLTGVTDTQYF; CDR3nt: TGCGCCAGCAGCTTGACAGGGGTAACAGATACGCAGTATTTT
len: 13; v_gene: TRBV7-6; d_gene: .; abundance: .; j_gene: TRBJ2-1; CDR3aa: CASSLGRHNEQFF; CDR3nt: TGTGCCAGCAGCTTAGGCAGGCACAATGAGCAGTTCTTC
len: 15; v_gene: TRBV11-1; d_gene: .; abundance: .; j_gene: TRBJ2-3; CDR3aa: CASSPTTGGGDTQYF; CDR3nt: TGTGCCAGCAGCCCTACGACCGGTGGGGGCGATACGCAGTATTTT
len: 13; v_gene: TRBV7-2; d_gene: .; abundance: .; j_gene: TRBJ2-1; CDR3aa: CASSSGMLNEQFF; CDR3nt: TGTGCCAGCAGCTCGGGGATGTTGAATGAGCAGTTCTTC
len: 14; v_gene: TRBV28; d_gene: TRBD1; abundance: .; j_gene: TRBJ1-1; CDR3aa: CASSPYRGNTEAFF; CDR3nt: TGTGCCAGCAGTCCGTACAGGGGTAACACTGAAGCTTTCTTT
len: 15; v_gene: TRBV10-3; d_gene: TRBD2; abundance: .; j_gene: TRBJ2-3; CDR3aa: CAISLEAGGPDTQYF; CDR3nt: TGTGCCATCAGTCTAGAGGCGGGAGGGCCGGATACGCAGTATTTT
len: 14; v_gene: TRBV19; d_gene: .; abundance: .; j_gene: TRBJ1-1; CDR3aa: CASSIHGMGEKAFF; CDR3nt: TGTGCCAGTAGTATACACGGGATGGGAGAAAAAGCTTTCTTT
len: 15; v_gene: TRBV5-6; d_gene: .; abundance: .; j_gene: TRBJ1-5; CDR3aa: CASSLNRQINQPQHF; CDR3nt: TGTGCCAGCAGCTTAAATAGACAGATCAATCAGCCCCAGCATTTT
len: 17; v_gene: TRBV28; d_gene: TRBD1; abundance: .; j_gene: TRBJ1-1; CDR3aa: CASSSPRGQVANTEAFF; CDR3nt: TGTGCCAGCAGTTCCCCGCGGGGACAGGTCGCGAACACTGAAGCTTTCTTT
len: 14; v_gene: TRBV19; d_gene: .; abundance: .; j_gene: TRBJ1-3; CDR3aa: CASSMRGVGNTIYF; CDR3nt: TGTGCCAGTAGTATGCGTGGAGTTGGAAACACCATATATTTT